The rows below give T cell receptor beta chains drawn from one sample of a study of cytomegalovirus exposure and HLA in healthy donors. The protocol was immunoSEQ multiplex PCR, while the TCRdb copy is restricted to in-frame clones and leaves out a portion. Among 150,000 to 200,000 clones listed, around 77% were seen once. Sequencing input: PBMCs. These receptors all stem from a woman in her twenties or thirties in good health and CMV-seronegative. Both conserved end residues are part of each CDR3. Each record gives: D gene, V gene, J gene, clone size, CDR3 protein, CDR3 DNA. The D gene is left open where the match is weak. Clone size, where shown, is once, few, many, or a class for clones that have expanded.

>NA|TRBV28|TRBJ2-7|NA
CASSQRAYEQYF
TGTGCCAGCAGTCAGAGGGCCTACGAGCAGTACTTC
>NA|TRBV5-1|TRBJ1-2|NA
CASSLSGVGDRYGYTF
TGCGCCAGCAGCTTGTCCGGGGTCGGGGATAGATATGGCTACACCTTC
>NA|TRBV5-1|TRBJ1-5|NA
CASSQGPGFLSNQPQHF
TGCGCCAGCAGCCAGGGCCCCGGTTTTCTTAGCAATCAGCCCCAGCATTTT
>NA|TRBV6-5|TRBJ2-3|NA
CASSYLSSATDTQYF
TGTGCCAGCAGCTACCTCTCTAGCGCCACAGATACGCAGTATTTT
>NA|TRBV6-5|TRBJ1-3|NA
CASSYSTGGNTIYF
TGTGCCAGCAGTTACAGTACCGGAGGGAACACCATATATTTT
>NA|TRBV7-3|TRBJ2-6|few
CASSSKGAGTGANVLTF
TGTGCCAGCAGCTCCAAAGGGGCAGGGACTGGGGCCAACGTCCTGACTTTC
>NA|TRBV27|TRBJ1-4|NA
CASSLRPRGEKLFF
TGTGCCAGCAGTTTAAGGCCTAGGGGGGAAAAACTGTTTTTT
>TRBD1|TRBV7-2|TRBJ2-7|NA
CASSLGTGNPYEQYF
TGTGCCAGCAGCTTAGGGACAGGGAACCCCTACGAGCAGTACTTC
>TRBD2|TRBV7-3|TRBJ2-1|NA
CASSLGTSGSGEQFF
TGTGCCAGCAGCTTAGGGACTAGCGGGAGTGGGGAGCAGTTCTTC
>TRBD1|TRBV11-2|TRBJ2-7|once
CASSPLDRGIYEQYF
TGTGCCAGCAGCCCATTAGACAGGGGGATATACGAGCAGTACTTC
>NA|TRBV11-1|TRBJ2-1|once
CASSRGQSLINMQFF
TGTGCCAGCAGCCGAGGACAGAGTTTGATCAATATGCAGTTCTTC
>NA|TRBV6-6|TRBJ1-5|NA
CASSPARGQPQHF
TGTGCCAGCAGCCCCGCCCGGGGGCAGCCCCAGCATTTT
>NA|TRBV4-3|TRBJ2-5|NA
CASSQQLQETQYF
TGCGCCAGCAGCCAACAACTTCAAGAGACCCAGTACTTC
>TRBD1|TRBV29-1|TRBJ1-1|NA
CSGTANTEAFF
TGCTCCGGGACAGCTAACACTGAAGCTTTCTTT
>NA|TRBV19|TRBJ1-4|NA
CASSIGRFGGKLFF
TGTGCCAGTAGTATAGGGCGGTTCGGCGGAAAACTGTTTTTT
>TRBD2|TRBV28|TRBJ2-7|NA
CASSGGTSYYEQYF
TGTGCCAGCAGCGGCGGGACTAGTTATTACGAGCAGTACTTC
>TRBD2|TRBV30|TRBJ2-1|once
CAWTWTSGREVYNEQFF
TGTGCCTGGACGTGGACTAGCGGGAGAGAGGTCTACAATGAGCAGTTCTTC
>TRBD1|TRBV19|TRBJ1-6|NA
CASSIAGEGQGVSPLHF
TGTGCCAGTAGTATAGCTGGAGAGGGACAGGGGGTTTCACCCCTCCACTTT
>NA|TRBV6-1|TRBJ1-1|NA
CASSEGFGGDTEAFF
TGTGCCAGCAGTGAAGGTTTCGGGGGGGACACTGAAGCTTTCTTT
>TRBD1|TRBV30|TRBJ1-5|NA
CAWSPLTTTGTGANQPQHF
TGTGCCTGGAGTCCTCTCACGACCACCGGGACAGGGGCTAATCAGCCCCAGCATTTT
>NA|TRBV30|TRBJ2-3|NA
CAWSAVRTDTQYF
TGTGCCTGGAGTGCGGTCCGCACAGATACGCAGTATTTT
>NA|TRBV5-4|TRBJ2-6|NA
CASSLGGGAGANVLTF
TGTGCCAGCAGCCTCGGGGGTGGAGCTGGGGCCAACGTCCTGACTTTC
>TRBD1|TRBV5-1|TRBJ1-2|NA
CASSLAAGQIYGYTF
TGCGCCAGCAGCTTGGCCGCGGGACAGATCTATGGCTACACCTTC
>NA|TRBV10-2|TRBJ1-5|NA
CASSGSSNQPQHF
TGCGCCAGCAGTGGCAGTAGCAATCAGCCCCAGCATTTT
>TRBD2|TRBV2|TRBJ2-2|NA
CASSASGGYRGGELFF
TGTGCCAGCAGCGCTAGCGGGGGCTACCGGGGCGGGGAGCTGTTTTTT
>TRBD2|TRBV19|TRBJ2-1|NA
CASSTLAGGYNEQFF
TGTGCCAGTAGTACACTAGCGGGGGGATACAATGAGCAGTTCTTC
>NA|TRBV7-9|TRBJ1-3|once
CASSDDSMSTIYF
TGTGCCAGCAGCGACGACAGTATGAGCACCATATATTTT
>TRBD1|TRBV23-1|TRBJ1-5|NA
CASSQDRGRWGNQPQHF
TGCGCCAGCAGTCAAGACAGGGGCCGGTGGGGGAATCAGCCCCAGCATTTT
>NA|TRBV28|TRBJ1-4|once
CASSLRVLSEKLFF
TGTGCCAGCAGTCTCAGGGTCCTGAGTGAAAAACTGTTTTTT
>TRBD2|TRBV27|TRBJ2-7|NA
CASSLAGNPHYEQYF
TGTGCCAGCAGTCTAGCGGGAAACCCCCATTACGAGCAGTACTTC
>NA|TRBV6-6|TRBJ2-1|NA
CASSYSVTENEQFF
TGTGCCAGCAGTTACTCCGTAACAGAGAATGAGCAGTTCTTC
>TRBD1|TRBV2|TRBJ1-2|once
CASSQGQGYGYTF
TGTGCCAGCAGTCAGGGACAGGGGTATGGCTACACCTTC
>TRBD1|TRBV5-1|TRBJ2-5|NA
CASSLALGQGRLGTQYF
TGCGCCAGCAGCTTGGCTCTGGGACAGGGACGCCTCGGAACCCAGTACTTC
>TRBD2|TRBV5-4|TRBJ2-7|NA
CASSRGTSGNYEQYF
TGTGCCAGCAGCAGGGGGACTAGCGGAAACTACGAGCAGTACTTC
>TRBD2|TRBV9|TRBJ2-3|NA
CASSVAQREVIDTQYF
TGTGCCAGCAGCGTAGCACAGCGGGAGGTGATAGATACGCAGTATTTT
>NA|TRBV4-2|TRBJ1-2|NA
CASSQEVSGGGPSYGYPF
TGTGCCAGCAGCCAAGAAGTTTCGGGTGGAGGGCCCAGCTATGGCTACCCCTTC